This T cell receptor beta chain comes out of a study of blood T cell repertoires in COVID-19. Looking at the study overall: Samples came from the United States, Italy and Spain, spanning acute and convalescent COVID-19. PBMCs, B-cell-depleted T cells, or T cells provided the cDNA or gDNA that made up the material.

CDR1 is LNHDA, CDR2 SQIVND, per germline (reference sequence). This CDR3 region has 15 residues. V shed 5 bases and J shed 6 bases, with 17 bases lying between them. Authors' processing steps: Nucleated cell counts were estimated from reference gene primer amplification. Measured with immunoSEQ multiplex PCR; TCRdb has only the in-frame clones, and not every one. The V and J calls and clone size are taken from that table; D and trimming were inferred from the DNA. Counted here are about 130,000 clones, 85% to 90% occurring once; the ten biggest clones make up more than 3.5%. The sequenced sample consisted of peripheral blood. This chain links TRBV19 with TRBJ1-5; D is unresolved. The sequence was collected from a human donor in a cohort sampled during active COVID-19. CDR3 nucleotide sequence: TGTGCCAGTAGTGGGAGGTCCACTAGTTCTCAGCCCCAGCATTTT. Its translation is CASSGRSTSSQPQHF.